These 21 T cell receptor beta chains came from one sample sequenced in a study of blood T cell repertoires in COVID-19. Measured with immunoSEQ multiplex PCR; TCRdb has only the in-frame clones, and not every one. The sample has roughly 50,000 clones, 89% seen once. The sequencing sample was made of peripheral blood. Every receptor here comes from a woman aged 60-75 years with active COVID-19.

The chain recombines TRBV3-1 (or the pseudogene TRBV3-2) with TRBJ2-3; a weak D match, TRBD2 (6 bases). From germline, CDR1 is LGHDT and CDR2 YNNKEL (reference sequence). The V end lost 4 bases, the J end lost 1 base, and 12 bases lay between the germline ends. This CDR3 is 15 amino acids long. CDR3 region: CASSPTGLGTDTQYF. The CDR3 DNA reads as TGTGCCAGCAGCCCGACGGGACTTGGCACAGATACGCAGTATTTT.

The CDR3: CASSPQSHYGYTF. Here the CDR3 DNA reads TGTGCCAGCAGTCCACAGTCCCACTATGGCTACACCTTC. This sequence joins TRBV12-3 or TRBV12-4 and TRBJ1-2; D gene uncertain. V was cut by 5 bases and J by 3 bases, with 10 bases left in between. CDR3 size: 13 residues.

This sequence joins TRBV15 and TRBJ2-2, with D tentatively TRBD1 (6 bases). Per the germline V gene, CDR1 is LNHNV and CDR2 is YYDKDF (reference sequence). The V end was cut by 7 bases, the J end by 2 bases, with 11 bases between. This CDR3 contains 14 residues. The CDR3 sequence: CATTLDRNTGELFF. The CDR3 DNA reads TGTGCCACCACCTTGGACAGAAACACCGGGGAGCTGTTTTTT.

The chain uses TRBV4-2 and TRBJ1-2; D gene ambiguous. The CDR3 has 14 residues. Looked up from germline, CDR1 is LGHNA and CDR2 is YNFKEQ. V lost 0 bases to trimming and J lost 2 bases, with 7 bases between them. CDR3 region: CASSQDLRNYGYTF. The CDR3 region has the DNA TGTGCCAGCAGCCAAGATTTGCGGAACTATGGCTACACCTTC.

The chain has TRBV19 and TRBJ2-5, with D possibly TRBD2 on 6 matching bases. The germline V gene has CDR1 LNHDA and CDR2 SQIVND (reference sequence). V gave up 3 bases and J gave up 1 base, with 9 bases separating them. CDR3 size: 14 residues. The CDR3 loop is CASSIRGSQETQYF. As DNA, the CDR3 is TGTGCCAGTAGTATTCGGGGGAGCCAAGAGACCCAGTACTTC.

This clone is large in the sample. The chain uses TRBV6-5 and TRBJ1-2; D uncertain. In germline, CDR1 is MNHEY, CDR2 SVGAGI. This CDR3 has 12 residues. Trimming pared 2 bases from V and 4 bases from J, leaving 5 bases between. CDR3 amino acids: CASSYGGYGYTF. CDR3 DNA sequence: TGTGCCAGCAGTTACGGCGGCTATGGCTACACCTTC.

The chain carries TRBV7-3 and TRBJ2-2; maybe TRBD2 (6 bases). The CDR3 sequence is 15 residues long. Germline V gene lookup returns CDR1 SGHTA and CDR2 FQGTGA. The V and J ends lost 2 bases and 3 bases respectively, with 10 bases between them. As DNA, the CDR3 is TGTGCCAGCAGCTTAGGGGACTTTTACACCGGGGAGCTGTTTTTT. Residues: CASSLGDFYTGELFF.

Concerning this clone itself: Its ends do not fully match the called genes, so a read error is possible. The CDR3: CASSVAGTGARTEAFF. DNA for the CDR3: TGTGCCAGCAGCGTAGCTGGGACAGGGGCCCGCACTGAGGCTTTCTTT. This sequence joins TRBV9 and TRBJ1-1, with 10 positions matching TRBD1. Germline-derived CDR1 and CDR2 are SGDLS and YYNGEE. This CDR3 is 16 amino acids long.

CDR3 loop: CASSFMVMADTIYF. Here the CDR3 DNA reads TGTGCCAGCAGCTTTATGGTTATGGCGGACACCATATATTTT. This chain links TRBV11-1 with TRBJ1-3; D is unclear. The V end was cut by 3 bases, the J end by 8 bases, with 14 bases between. Germline CDR1 is SGHAT and CDR2 is FQDESV (reference sequence). This CDR3 has 14 residues.

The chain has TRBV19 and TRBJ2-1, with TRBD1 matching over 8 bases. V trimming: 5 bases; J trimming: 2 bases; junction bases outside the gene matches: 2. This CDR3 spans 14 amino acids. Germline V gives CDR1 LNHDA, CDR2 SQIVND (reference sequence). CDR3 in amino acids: CASSPGQAYNEQFF. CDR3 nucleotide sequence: TGTGCCAGTAGTCCGGGACAGGCCTACAATGAGCAGTTCTTC.

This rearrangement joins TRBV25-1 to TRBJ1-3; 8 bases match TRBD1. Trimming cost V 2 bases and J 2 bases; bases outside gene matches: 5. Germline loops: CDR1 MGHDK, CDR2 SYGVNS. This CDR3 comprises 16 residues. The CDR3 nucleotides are TGTGCCAGCAGTGAACCGGGACAGGTGACTGGAAACACCATATATTTT. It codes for CASSEPGQVTGNTIYF.

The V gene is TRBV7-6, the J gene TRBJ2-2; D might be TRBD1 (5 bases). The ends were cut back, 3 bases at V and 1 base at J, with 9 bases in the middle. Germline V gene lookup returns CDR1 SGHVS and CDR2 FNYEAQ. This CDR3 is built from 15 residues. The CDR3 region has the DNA TGTGCCAGCAGCTTTGGCACAGGGAACACCGGGGAGCTGTTTTTT. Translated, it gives CASSFGTGNTGELFF.

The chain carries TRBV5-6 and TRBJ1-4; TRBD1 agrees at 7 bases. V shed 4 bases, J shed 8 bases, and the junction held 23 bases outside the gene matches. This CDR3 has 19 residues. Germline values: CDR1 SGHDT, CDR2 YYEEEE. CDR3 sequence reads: CASSPALGTAYRGYEKLFF. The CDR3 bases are TGTGCCAGCAGCCCTGCCCTCGGGACAGCCTACCGGGGGTACGAAAAACTGTTTTTT.

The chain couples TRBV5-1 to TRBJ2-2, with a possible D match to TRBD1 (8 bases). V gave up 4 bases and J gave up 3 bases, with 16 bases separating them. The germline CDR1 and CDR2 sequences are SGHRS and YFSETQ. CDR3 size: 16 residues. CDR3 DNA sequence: TGCGCCAGCAGCCCTTGGACAGGGAGGGACACCGGGGAGCTGTTTTTT. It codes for CASSPWTGRDTGELFF.

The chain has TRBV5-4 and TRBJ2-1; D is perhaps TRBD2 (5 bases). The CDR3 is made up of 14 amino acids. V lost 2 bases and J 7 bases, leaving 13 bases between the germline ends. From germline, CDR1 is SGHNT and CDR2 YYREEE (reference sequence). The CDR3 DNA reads TGTGCCAGCAGCTTAGAGGGCCCCAAGAATGAGCAGTTCTTC. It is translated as CASSLEGPKNEQFF.

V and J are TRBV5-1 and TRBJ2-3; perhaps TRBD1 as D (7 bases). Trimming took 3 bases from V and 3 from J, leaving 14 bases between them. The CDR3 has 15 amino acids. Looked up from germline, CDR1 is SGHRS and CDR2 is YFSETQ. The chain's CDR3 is CASSWRDRTTDTQYF. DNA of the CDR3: TGCGCCAGCAGCTGGCGGGACAGAACGACAGATACGCAGTATTTT.

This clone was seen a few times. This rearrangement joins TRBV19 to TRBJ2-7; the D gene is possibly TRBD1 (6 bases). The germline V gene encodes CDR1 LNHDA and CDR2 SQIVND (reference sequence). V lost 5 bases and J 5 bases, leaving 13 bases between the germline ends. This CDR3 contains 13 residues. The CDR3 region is CASSLTGFNEQYF. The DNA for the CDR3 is TGTGCCAGTAGTCTAACAGGGTTCAACGAGCAGTACTTC.

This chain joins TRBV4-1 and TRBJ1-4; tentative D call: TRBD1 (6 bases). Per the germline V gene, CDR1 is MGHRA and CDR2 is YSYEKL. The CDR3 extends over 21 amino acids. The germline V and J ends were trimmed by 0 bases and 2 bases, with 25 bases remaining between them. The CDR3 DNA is TGCGCCAGCAGCCAAGATCAGGGCAGGATGGCAGGGGTCTCGACTAATGAAAAACTGTTTTTT. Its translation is CASSQDQGRMAGVSTNEKLFF.

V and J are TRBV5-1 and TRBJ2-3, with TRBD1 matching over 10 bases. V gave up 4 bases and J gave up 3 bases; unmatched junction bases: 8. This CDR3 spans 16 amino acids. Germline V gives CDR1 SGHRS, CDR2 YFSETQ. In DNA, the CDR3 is TGCGCCAGCAGCGGACCAGGGACAGGGGTGACAGATACGCAGTATTTT. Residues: CASSGPGTGVTDTQYF.

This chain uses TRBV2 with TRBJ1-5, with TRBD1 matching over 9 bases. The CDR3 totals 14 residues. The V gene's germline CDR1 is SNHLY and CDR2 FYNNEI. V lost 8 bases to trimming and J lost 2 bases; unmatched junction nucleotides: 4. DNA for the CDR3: TGTGCCAGCTACAGGGGGCAAGGCAATCAGCCCCAGCATTTT. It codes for CASYRGQGNQPQHF.

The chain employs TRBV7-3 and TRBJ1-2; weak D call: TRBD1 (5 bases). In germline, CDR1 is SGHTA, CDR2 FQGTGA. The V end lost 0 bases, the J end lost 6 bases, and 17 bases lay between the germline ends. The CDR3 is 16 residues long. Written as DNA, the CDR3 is TGTGCCAGCAGCTTAACGGGAGGGGTTGTAACCAATGGCTACACCTTC. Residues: CASSLTGGVVTNGYTF.